These T cell receptor beta chains were read from a single sample in a study of control samples from healthy donors and cancer patients. Using immunoSEQ multiplex PCR, the repertoire was profiled, and TCRdb retains in-frame clones only, with some absent. The repertoire includes 150,000 to 200,000 clones, more than 85% of them detected once, and 2% sits in the top ten. The sample was blood. These receptors all come from a woman between 40 and 55 years old in good health. CDR3s include the opening cysteine and the closing phenylalanine or tryptophan. The D gene is left open where the match is weak. Only some rows state a clone size, as once, few, many or a class for expanded clones.

-	TRBD2	TRBV13	TRBJ2-1	TGTGCCAGCAGCTTAGAACTAGCGGGCTACAATGAGCAGTTCTTC	CASSLELAGYNEQFF
-	-	TRBV4-2	TRBJ1-1	TGTGCCAGCAGCCAGTCGGATTTCGGGGGTGAAGCTTTCTTT	CASSQSDFGGEAFF
-	TRBD1	TRBV7-9	TRBJ2-7	TGTGCCAGCAGCTTAGCGGGGCCAGGGGGCTCCTACGAGCAGTACTTC	CASSLAGPGGSYEQYF
-	-	TRBV5-1	TRBJ2-1	TGCGCCAGCAGCAGTAGCTTTCGTAGTAATGAGCAGTTCTTC	CASSSSFRSNEQFF
few	TRBD2	TRBV5-1	TRBJ2-7	TGCGCCAGCAGCTTGGACCCTGGACTAGCGGGCGTATACGAGCAGTACTTC	CASSLDPGLAGVYEQYF
-	TRBD2	TRBV15	TRBJ2-1	TGTGCCACCAGCAGAGATAGCGGGGGGGCCAATGAGCAGTTCTTC	CATSRDSGGANEQFF
-	TRBD1	TRBV7-9	TRBJ2-7	TGTGCCAGCTCGACAGGGGGCGCATTAGGAAAGTACTTC	CASSTGGALGKYF
-	TRBD1	TRBV9	TRBJ1-2	TGTGCCAGCAGCCAGGGGGCGGGGTATGGCTACACCTTC	CASSQGAGYGYTF
-	-	TRBV13	TRBJ1-2	TGTGCCAGCAGCTCCTCCCCCAGGGGAGACTATGGCTACACCTTC	CASSSSPRGDYGYTF
-	-	TRBV7-8	TRBJ1-1	TGTGCCAGCAGCTCTAGGGTGGGCACGGAAGCTTTCTTT	CASSSRVGTEAFF
-	-	TRBV25-1	TRBJ2-2	TGTGCCAGCCGGACCTTGAACACCGGGGAGCTGTTTTTT	CASRTLNTGELFF
-	-	TRBV5-1	TRBJ1-6	TGCGCCAGCAGCCAAGGAGACAGAAATAATTCACCCCTCCACTTT	CASSQGDRNNSPLHF
-	-	TRBV15	TRBJ1-2	TGTGCCACCAGCGGTTCCCGAGGAGTCTCCTATGGCTACACCTTC	CATSGSRGVSYGYTF
-	-	TRBV28	TRBJ1-4	TGTGCCAGCAGTTTATCTCTAGAAAAACTGTTTTTT	CASSLSLEKLFF
-	-	TRBV15	TRBJ1-1	TGTGCCACCAGCAGAGAGTTTGACAGTGAAGCTTTCTTT	CATSREFDSEAFF
-	TRBD1	TRBV5-4	TRBJ2-6	TGTGCCAGCAGCTCGAAGCTCGGGACAGACCGCTCTGGGGCCAACGTCCTGACTTTC	CASSSKLGTDRSGANVLTF
-	TRBD1	TRBV5-1	TRBJ1-2	TGCGCCAGCAGCTTGGCTGAGACAGGGCCTCCAGGCTACACCTTC	CASSLAETGPPGYTF
-	-	TRBV5-6	TRBJ1-5	TGTGCCAGCAGCTTGGGCCCCGACGGGCAGAATAATAGCAATCAGCCCCAGCATTTT	CASSLGPDGQNNSNQPQHF
-	TRBD2	TRBV7-6	TRBJ2-1	TGTGCCAGCAGCTCAGTGGCGGGGACTAGCCGGGGGACATACAATGAGCAGTTCTTC	CASSSVAGTSRGTYNEQFF
-	TRBD1	TRBV5-5	TRBJ2-3	TGTGCCAGCAGCATAGGACAGGGGCCTTACACAGATACGCAGTATTTT	CASSIGQGPYTDTQYF
once	TRBD2	TRBV6-1	TRBJ2-3	TGTGCCAGCAGTGAAGAGCGGGGGCAAGATACGCAGTATTTT	CASSEERGQDTQYF
-	-	TRBV7-9	TRBJ2-1	TGTGCCAGCAGCCTCCACTACAATGAGCAGTTCTTC	CASSLHYNEQFF
once	-	TRBV6-5	TRBJ2-1	TGTGCCAGCAGGTGGGATCCGGGGTCCTACAATGAGCAGTTCTTC	CASRWDPGSYNEQFF
once	-	TRBV27	TRBJ2-2	TGTGCCAGCAGTCAGGAACGTGCGAACACCGGGGAGCTGTTTTTT	CASSQERANTGELFF
-	TRBD2	TRBV7-9	TRBJ2-1	TGTGCCAGCAGCTGGGGGACTAGCGCAAACAATGAGCAGTTCTTC	CASSWGTSANNEQFF
-	-	TRBV11-2	TRBJ2-1	TGTGCCAGCAGCTCCAGGTGGAATGAGCAGTTCTTC	CASSSRWNEQFF
-	-	TRBV6-5	TRBJ1-2	TGTGCCAGCACGAGGGACCGAGCTCGGAACTATGGCTACACCTTC	CASTRDRARNYGYTF
-	TRBD1	TRBV19	TRBJ2-7	TGTGCCAGTAGTATGTCTGGGACAGGGGGCTACGAGCAGTACTTC	CASSMSGTGGYEQYF
-	-	TRBV4-2	TRBJ2-4	TGTGCCAGCAGCGGGGAAAGGGACATTCAGTACTTC	CASSGERDIQYF
-	TRBD2	TRBV3-1/TRBV3-2	TRBJ2-5	TGTGCCAGCTCTATAGGGCTAGCGGGGGGTGAGACCCAGTACTTC	CASSIGLAGGETQYF
-	TRBD1	TRBV10-2	TRBJ2-3	TGCGCCAGCGGAGACAGGGAGACGACAGATACGCAGTATTTT	CASGDRETTDTQYF
-	-	TRBV5-6	TRBJ1-2	TGTGCCAGCAGCCTGGGGGTCCTGTCTTATGATGGCTACACCTTC	CASSLGVLSYDGYTF
-	-	TRBV29-1	TRBJ1-1	TGCAGCGATGACAGGCAGAACACTGAAGCTTTCTTT	CSDDRQNTEAFF
-	TRBD1	TRBV18	TRBJ1-5	TGTGCCAGCTCCCGTCTTCCCGGGACAGGACATCAGCCCCAGCATTTT	CASSRLPGTGHQPQHF
-	TRBD1	TRBV27	TRBJ2-1	TGTGCCAGCAGTCGAGGGGCAGGGGGAAACAATGAGCAGTTCTTC	CASSRGAGGNNEQFF
-	TRBD1	TRBV12-5	TRBJ1-3	TGTGCTAGTGGTTTAGACAGGGGGCGATCTGGAAACACCATATATTTT	CASGLDRGRSGNTIYF
-	-	TRBV7-5	TRBJ1-6	TGTGTCAGAAGCCCGGTTCAGTTCAGCTCCTATAATTCACCCCTCCACTTT	CVRSPVQFSSYNSPLHF
-	TRBD1	TRBV28	TRBJ2-1	TGTGCCAGCAGTCCCGCCGGGACAGGGAGCTCCTACAATGAGCAGTTCTTC	CASSPAGTGSSYNEQFF
few	TRBD1	TRBV5-1	TRBJ1-1	TGCGCCAGCAGCTGGACCGGGACAGGGTATCCTCAGCTCGTGAACACTGAAGCTTTCTTT	CASSWTGTGYPQLVNTEAFF
-	-	TRBV14	TRBJ2-5	TGTGCCAGCAGCCAAGGTGTTCGGTCAGAGACCCAGTACTTC	CASSQGVRSETQYF
once	TRBD1	TRBV6-5	TRBJ1-2	TGTGCCAGCAGTAGGCAGGGGGCTAACTATGGCTACACCTTC	CASSRQGANYGYTF
-	-	TRBV11-3	TRBJ2-4	TGTGCCAGCAGCGGGCGGGACGGAGAAAACATTCAGTACTTC	CASSGRDGENIQYF
-	-	TRBV29-1	TRBJ1-2	TGCAGCGTTGATGAATCGTATGGCTACACCTTC	CSVDESYGYTF
-	-	TRBV6-5	TRBJ2-3	TGTGCCAGCAGTTACTCGATGCAGGGGATAGATACGCAGTATTTT	CASSYSMQGIDTQYF
-	-	TRBV18	TRBJ1-2	TGTGCCAGCTCACCATCGGAGGCTGAAGGGCCTGGCTACACCTTC	CASSPSEAEGPGYTF
-	-	TRBV2	TRBJ1-5	TGTGCCAGCATGCGGGACGTAAATCAGCCCCAGCATTTT	CASMRDVNQPQHF
-	TRBD2	TRBV27	TRBJ2-3	TGTGCCAGCAGCCTACGGGGGGGCCCCACAGATACGCAGTATTTT	CASSLRGGPTDTQYF
-	-	TRBV19	TRBJ1-5	TGTGCCAGTAGTGTGGGGCGACTACAGCATTTT	CASSVGRLQHF
-	TRBD1	TRBV27	TRBJ2-1	TGTGCCAGCAGTTCTCTAGGACAGGGGGCAAATGAGCAGTTCTTC	CASSSLGQGANEQFF
-	-	TRBV18	TRBJ1-2	TGTGCCAGCTCACCACCGGAGAGGGAAATCTATGGCTACACCTTC	CASSPPEREIYGYTF
-	-	TRBV4-2	TRBJ1-6	TGTGCCAGCAGCCAAGTCAAGGGATCACCCCTCCACTTT	CASSQVKGSPLHF
-	-	TRBV24-1	TRBJ1-1	TGTGCCACCAGTGAGGGATCTCATACTGAAGCTTTCTTT	CATSEGSHTEAFF
-	TRBD1	TRBV10-3	TRBJ2-7	TGTGCCATCAGTGAGAGGGGGCAGCACTACGAGCAGTACTTC	CAISERGQHYEQYF
-	-	TRBV18	TRBJ1-5	TGTGCCAGCTCACTGTCGAAGGCGGGGGGCGTCCAGCCCCAGCATTTT	CASSLSKAGGVQPQHF
-	-	TRBV5-1	TRBJ2-7	TGCGCCAGCAGTCCCCCAGGAGGGTCCTACGAGCAGTACTTC	CASSPPGGSYEQYF
few	TRBD1	TRBV14	TRBJ2-2	TGTGCCAGCAGCCTACGGACAGGGGCGCCAAACACCGGGGAGCTGTTTTTT	CASSLRTGAPNTGELFF
-	-	TRBV6-1	TRBJ1-5	TGTGCCAGCAGTGAGCAGGGGAATCAGCCCCAGCATTTT	CASSEQGNQPQHF
-	-	TRBV5-1	TRBJ2-7	TGCGCCAGCAGCTTAGACCGGGGGAGGGGGACCTACGAGCAGTACTTC	CASSLDRGRGTYEQYF
-	-	TRBV7-2	TRBJ1-2	TGTGCCAGCAGCCCCCGGGACATTAACTATGGCTACACCTTC	CASSPRDINYGYTF
-	-	TRBV7-6	TRBJ1-3	TGTGCCAGCAGCCAGGGACTCGCAACGGAAAACACCATATATTTT	CASSQGLATENTIYF